Reported below is one T cell receptor (beta chain). The antigen remains unidentified. The sample belongs to a study of blood T cells in healthy people across ages. Study-wide results and caveats: A greater number of naive CD4+ cells and higher diversity distinguished long-lived donors from aged donors.

Alongside a J-beta primer mix, a sample-barcoded 5' primer served in a second PCR lasting about 7 to 11 cycles. TCRdb re-called the 5' RACE reads through MiXCR, storing one row per CDR3 protein. The sample holds more than 600,000 distinct CDR3 sequences, around 25% seen once. The junction had 6 bases not matched to a gene; V was cut back by 2 bases and J by 2 bases. Germline values: CDR1 KGHDR, CDR2 SFDVKD. The CDR3 covers 17 residues. The sample was also reused in another study, on T cells of mothers and their children. That source reports: All extracted RNA went into cDNA synthesis, approximately 1.4 ug per 15 ul.

The sample was blood. The receptor was derived from a boy aged 10-17 years in good health. V is TRBV24-1 and J is TRBJ2-3, with 10 bases that match TRBD2. CDR3: CATSDWGTSENTDTQYF. CDR3 nucleotides: TGTGCCACCAGTGATTGGGGGACTAGCGAAAACACAGATACGCAGTATTTT.